A selection of T cell receptor beta chains follows, all from one sample in a study of OX40 agonist ivuxolimab in advanced cancers. This table comes from immunoSEQ multiplex PCR, and its TCRdb copy is limited to in-frame clones, with some not included. This table has tens of thousands of clones, over 75% appearing once. The sample consisted of CD4+ or CD8+ T cells sorted from blood, taken in a trial of the OX40 agonist ivuxolimab. Receptor source: an adult with an advanced solid tumor such as melanoma, head and neck, liver or kidney cancer. The CDR3 runs from the conserved cysteine through the conserved F or W. The D gene is left open where the match is weak. Only some rows state a clone size, as once, few, many or a class for expanded clones.

>TRBJ1-1|TRBV29-1|NA|NA
CSVEESRGNTEAFF
TGCAGCGTTGAAGAAAGTCGGGGAAACACTGAAGCTTTCTTT
>TRBJ2-7|TRBV5-5|NA|NA
CASIQLPLSSYEQYF
TGTGCCAGCATACAGCTTCCTCTGAGCTCCTACGAGCAGTACTTC
>TRBJ1-6|TRBV4-1|NA|NA
CASSQESGASLHF
TGCGCCAGCAGCCAAGAAAGTGGAGCATCCCTCCACTTT
>TRBJ1-1|TRBV11-2|TRBD1|NA
CASSPDRVVVNTEAFF
TGTGCCAGCAGTCCTGACAGGGTAGTTGTGAACACTGAAGCTTTCTTT
>TRBJ2-7|TRBV4-3|TRBD1|once
CASSQDWGTGDEQYF
TGCGCCAGCAGCCAAGATTGGGGGACAGGGGACGAGCAGTACTTC
>TRBJ1-2|TRBV6-1|NA|NA
CASNKGGLAYGYTF
TGTGCCAGCAATAAGGGGGGTCTCGCCTATGGCTACACCTTC
>TRBJ1-4|TRBV25-1|NA|NA
CASSDEGFEKLFF
TGTGCCAGCAGTGATGAGGGTTTTGAAAAACTGTTTTTT
>TRBJ1-6|TRBV28|NA|NA
CASARDPSSYNSPLHF
TGTGCCAGTGCCCGGGACCCGAGCTCCTATAATTCACCCCTCCACTTT
>TRBJ1-1|TRBV7-9|NA|NA
CASSPGDGVLTEAFF
TGTGCCAGCAGCCCAGGGGATGGGGTATTAACTGAAGCTTTCTTT
>TRBJ1-5|TRBV10-3|TRBD1|NA
CAISEQGVGNQPQHF
TGTGCCATCAGTGAACAGGGGGTAGGCAATCAGCCCCAGCATTTT
>TRBJ1-2|TRBV6-1|NA|few
CASSESLTYGYTF
TGTGCCAGCAGTGAATCCCTCACCTATGGCTACACCTTC
>TRBJ1-5|TRBV6-6|NA|NA
CATRDQDSNQPQHF
TGTGCCACCAGGGATCAGGACAGCAATCAGCCCCAGCATTTT
>TRBJ2-2|TRBV5-1|NA|many
CASSPDSNTGELFF
TGCGCCAGCAGCCCGGACAGCAACACCGGGGAGCTGTTTTTT
>TRBJ2-5|TRBV19|NA|NA
CASSSPSAGLKTQYF
TGTGCCAGTAGTTCCCCCTCCGCAGGGCTCAAGACCCAGTACTTC
>TRBJ2-7|TRBV21-1|NA|NA
CASRTHDRHLPPSYEQYF
TGTGCCAGCAGGACTCACGACAGGCACCTTCCTCCTTCCTACGAGCAGTACTTC
>TRBJ2-5|TRBV21-1|NA|NA
CASSKERTGPRDGNF
TGTGCCAGCAGCAAAGAGAGGACAGGGCCAAGAGATGGGAACTTC
>TRBJ2-1|TRBV5-4|TRBD2|once
CASSSTSGKSYEQFF
TGTGCCAGCAGTTCGACTAGCGGGAAGAGTTATGAGCAGTTCTTC
>TRBJ1-3|TRBV5-1|NA|NA
CANPPRSRSRVRNTIYF
TGCGCCAACCCCCCGCGGTCACGGTCACGGGTAAGAAACACCATATATTTT
>TRBJ2-5|TRBV23-1|TRBD1|NA
CASSQRIRTGYVGETQYF
TGCGCCAGCAGTCAAAGGATACGGACAGGGTATGTGGGGGAGACCCAGTACTTC
>TRBJ2-5|TRBV18|NA|NA
CASSPRTVPGETQYF
TGTGCCAGCTCACCCAGGACAGTCCCGGGGGAGACCCAGTACTTC
>TRBJ1-2|TRBV2|NA|NA
CASSPGSGYTF
TGTGCCAGCTCTCCGGGTTCTGGCTACACCTTC
>TRBJ2-2|TRBV18|NA|once
CASSQGLQGTGELFF
TGTGCCAGCTCACAAGGCCTACAGGGCACCGGGGAGCTGTTTTTT
>TRBJ2-5|TRBV7-2|TRBD1|NA
CASSLAGTVQETQYF
TGTGCCAGCAGCTTAGCGGGGACAGTCCAAGAGACCCAGTACTTC
>TRBJ1-1|TRBV6-1|NA|NA
CASSSIEGAFF
TGTGCCAGCAGTTCTATAGAAGGAGCTTTCTTT